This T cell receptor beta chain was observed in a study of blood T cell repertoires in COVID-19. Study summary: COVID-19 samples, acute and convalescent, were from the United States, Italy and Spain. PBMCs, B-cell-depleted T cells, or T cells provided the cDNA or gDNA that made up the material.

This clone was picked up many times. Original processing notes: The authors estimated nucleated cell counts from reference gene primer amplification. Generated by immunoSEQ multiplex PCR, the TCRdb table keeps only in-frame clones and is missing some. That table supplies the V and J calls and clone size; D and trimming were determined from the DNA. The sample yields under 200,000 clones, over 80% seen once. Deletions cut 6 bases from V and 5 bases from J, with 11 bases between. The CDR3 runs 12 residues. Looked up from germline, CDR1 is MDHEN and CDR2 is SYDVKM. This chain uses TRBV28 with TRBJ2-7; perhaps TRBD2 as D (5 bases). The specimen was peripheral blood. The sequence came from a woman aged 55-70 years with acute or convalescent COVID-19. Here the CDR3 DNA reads TGTGCCAGCAGCTCTACTAGGAACGAGCAGTACTTC. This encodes CASSSTRNEQYF.